This TCR beta chain was obtained from a study of blood T cells in healthy people across ages. Overall study results and limits: Not knowing donor CMV status may have confounded expanded clonotype changes.

About this clonotype: Its antigen is not known.

Combining a sample-barcoded 5' primer with a J-beta primer mix, a second PCR ran for about 6 to 12 cycles. Any given sample supplied a minimum of 3 million CDR3-containing paired-end reads. Using its own MiXCR run on the 5' RACE reads, TCRdb lists one record per CDR3 protein. Among approximately 600,000 distinct CDR3 sequences, approximately 59% were seen once, and the ten largest hold about two fifths. The origin of this receptor is a man aged 60 to 75 in good health. Sequencing used blood.

The DNA for the CDR3 is TGTGCCACTACAGACAGCTCCTACAATGAGCAGTACTTC. Its translation is CATTDSSYNEQYF. The rearrangement links TRBV2 to TRBJ2-5; the D gene is possibly TRBD1 (5 bases). Trimming removed 10 bases at V and 11 bases at J, with 23 bases between. The CDR3 sequence is 13 residues long. Looked up from germline, CDR1 is SNHLY and CDR2 is FYNNEI.